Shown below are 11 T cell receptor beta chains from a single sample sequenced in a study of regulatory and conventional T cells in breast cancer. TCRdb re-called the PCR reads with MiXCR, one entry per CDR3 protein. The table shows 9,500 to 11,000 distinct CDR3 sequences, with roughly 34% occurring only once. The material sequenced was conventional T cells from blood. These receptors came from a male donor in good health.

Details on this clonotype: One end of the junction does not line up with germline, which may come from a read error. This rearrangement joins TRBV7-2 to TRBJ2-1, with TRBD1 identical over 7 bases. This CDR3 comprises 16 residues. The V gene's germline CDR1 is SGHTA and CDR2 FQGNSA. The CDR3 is CVSSSKTGSSYNEQFF. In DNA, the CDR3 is TGTGTCAGCAGCTCCAAGACAGGGAGCTCCTACAATGAGCAATTCTTC.

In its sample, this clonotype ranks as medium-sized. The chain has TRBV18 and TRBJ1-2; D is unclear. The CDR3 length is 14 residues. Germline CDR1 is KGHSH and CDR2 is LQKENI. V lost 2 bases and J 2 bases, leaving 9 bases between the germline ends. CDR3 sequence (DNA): TGTGCCAGCTCACCAGGACGGGTCAACTATGGCTACACCTTC. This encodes CASSPGRVNYGYTF.

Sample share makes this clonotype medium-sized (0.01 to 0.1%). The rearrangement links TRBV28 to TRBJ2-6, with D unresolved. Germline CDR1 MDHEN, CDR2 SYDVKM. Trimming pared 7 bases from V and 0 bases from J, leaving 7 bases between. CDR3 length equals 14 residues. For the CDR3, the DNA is TGTGCCAGCAAGACCGGCTCTGGGGCCAACGTCCTGACTTTC. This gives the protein CASKTGSGANVLTF.

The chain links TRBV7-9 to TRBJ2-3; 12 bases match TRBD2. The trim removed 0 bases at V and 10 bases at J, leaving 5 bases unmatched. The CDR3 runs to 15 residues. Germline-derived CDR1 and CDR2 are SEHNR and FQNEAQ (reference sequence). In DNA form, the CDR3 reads TGTGCCAGCAGCTTAGCGGGACTAGCGGGTGCGCCGCAGTATTTT. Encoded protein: CASSLAGLAGAPQYF.

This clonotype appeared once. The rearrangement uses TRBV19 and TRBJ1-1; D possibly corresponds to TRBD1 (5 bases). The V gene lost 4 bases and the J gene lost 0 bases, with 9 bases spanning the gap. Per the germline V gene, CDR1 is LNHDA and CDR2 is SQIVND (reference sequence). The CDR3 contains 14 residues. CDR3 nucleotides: TGTGCCAGTAGTAACGACAGATTGAACACTGAAGCTTTCTTT. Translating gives CASSNDRLNTEAFF.

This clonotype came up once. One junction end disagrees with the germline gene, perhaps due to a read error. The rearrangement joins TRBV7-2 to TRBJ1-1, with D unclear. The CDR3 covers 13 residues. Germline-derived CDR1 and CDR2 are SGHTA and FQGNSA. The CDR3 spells CASGFFWNTEAFF. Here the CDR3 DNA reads TGTGCCAGCGGCTTTTTTTGGAACACTGAAGCTTTCTTT.

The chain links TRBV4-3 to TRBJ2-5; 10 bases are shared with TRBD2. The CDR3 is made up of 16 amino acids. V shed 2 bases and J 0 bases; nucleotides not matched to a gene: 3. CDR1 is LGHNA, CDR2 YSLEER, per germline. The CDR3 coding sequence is TGCGCCAGCAGCCAAACACTAGCGGGGCACCAAGAGACCCAGTACTTC. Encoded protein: CASSQTLAGHQETQYF.

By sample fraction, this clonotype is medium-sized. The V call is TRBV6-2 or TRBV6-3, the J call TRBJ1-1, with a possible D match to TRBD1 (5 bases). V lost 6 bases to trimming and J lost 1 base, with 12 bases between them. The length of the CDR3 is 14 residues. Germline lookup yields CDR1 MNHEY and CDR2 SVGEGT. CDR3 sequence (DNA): TGTGCCAGCAGCCCACCCGGGGGGAACACTGAAGCTTTCTTT. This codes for CASSPPGGNTEAFF.

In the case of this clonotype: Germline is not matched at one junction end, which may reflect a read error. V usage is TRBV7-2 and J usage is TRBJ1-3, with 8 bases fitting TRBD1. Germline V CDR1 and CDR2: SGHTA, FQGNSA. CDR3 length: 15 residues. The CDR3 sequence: CASSQDRGTGTTIYF. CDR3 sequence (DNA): TGTGCCAGCAGCCAAGACAGGGGAACTGGAACCACCATATATTTT.

The CDR3 DNA reads TGTGCCAGCAGCTTAGAACCCATTGGAGGGGGGCACACCGGGGAGCTGTTTTTT. It yields the protein CASSLEPIGGGHTGELFF. The chain couples TRBV7-2 to TRBJ2-2; D might be TRBD1 or TRBD2, each matching 6 bases. Trimming cost V 1 base and J 3 bases, with 18 bases left between them. Germline V gene lookup returns CDR1 SGHTA and CDR2 FQGNSA. This CDR3 has 18 residues.

CDR3: CASSPLLGTSTEAFF. CDR3 nucleotide sequence: TGTGCCAGCAGTCCCCTCCTCGGGACTTCCACTGAAGCTTTCTTT. V gene TRBV2 combines with J gene TRBJ1-1; perhaps TRBD1 as D (5 bases). Trimming left V 5 bases short and J 4 bases short, with 17 bases between. Germline V gives CDR1 SNHLY, CDR2 FYNNEI. There are 15 residues in the CDR3.